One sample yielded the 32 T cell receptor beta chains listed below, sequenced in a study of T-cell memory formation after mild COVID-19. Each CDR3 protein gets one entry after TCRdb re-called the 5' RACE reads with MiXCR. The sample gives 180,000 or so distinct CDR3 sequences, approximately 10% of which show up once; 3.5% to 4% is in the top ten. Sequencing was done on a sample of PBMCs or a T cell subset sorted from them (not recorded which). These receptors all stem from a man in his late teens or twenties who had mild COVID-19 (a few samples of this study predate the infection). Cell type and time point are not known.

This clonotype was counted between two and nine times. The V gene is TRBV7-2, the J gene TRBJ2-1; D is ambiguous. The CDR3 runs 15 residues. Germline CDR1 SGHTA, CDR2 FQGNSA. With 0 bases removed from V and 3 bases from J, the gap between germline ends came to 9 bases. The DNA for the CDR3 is TGTGCCAGCAGCTTAGCGGGCTCCTTCTACAATGAGCAGTTCTTC. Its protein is CASSLAGSFYNEQFF.

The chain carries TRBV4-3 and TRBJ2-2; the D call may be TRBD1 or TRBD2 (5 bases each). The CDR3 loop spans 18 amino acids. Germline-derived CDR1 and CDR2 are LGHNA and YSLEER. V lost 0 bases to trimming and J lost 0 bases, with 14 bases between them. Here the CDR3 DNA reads TGCGCCAGCAGCCAAGACCCCGCCGGGACCTCGAACACCGGGGAGCTGTTTTTT. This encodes CASSQDPAGTSNTGELFF.

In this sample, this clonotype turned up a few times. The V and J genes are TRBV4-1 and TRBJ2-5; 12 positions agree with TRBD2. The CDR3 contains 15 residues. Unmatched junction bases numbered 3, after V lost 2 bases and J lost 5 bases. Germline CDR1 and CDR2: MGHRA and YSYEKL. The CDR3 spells CASSQTGTSGETQYF. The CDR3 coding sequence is TGCGCCAGCAGCCAAACCGGGACTAGCGGGGAGACCCAGTACTTC.

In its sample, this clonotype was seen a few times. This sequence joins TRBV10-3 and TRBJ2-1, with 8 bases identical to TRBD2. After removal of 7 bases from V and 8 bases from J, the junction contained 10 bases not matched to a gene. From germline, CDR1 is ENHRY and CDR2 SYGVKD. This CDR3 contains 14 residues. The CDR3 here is CAITLSRGGDEQFF. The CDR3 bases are TGTGCCATCACTCTGAGTCGGGGGGGTGATGAGCAGTTCTTC.

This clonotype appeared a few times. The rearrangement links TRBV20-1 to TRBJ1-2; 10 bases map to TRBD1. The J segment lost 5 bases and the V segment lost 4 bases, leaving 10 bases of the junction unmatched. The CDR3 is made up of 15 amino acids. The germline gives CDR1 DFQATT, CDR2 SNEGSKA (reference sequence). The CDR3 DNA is TGCAGTGCTATGGCCCTGGGACAGGGGCATTATGGCTACACCTTC. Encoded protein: CSAMALGQGHYGYTF.

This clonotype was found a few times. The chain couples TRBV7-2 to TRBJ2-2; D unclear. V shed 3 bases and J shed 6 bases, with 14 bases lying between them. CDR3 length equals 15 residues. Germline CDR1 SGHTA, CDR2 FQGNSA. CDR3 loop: CASSLDLLRSGELFF. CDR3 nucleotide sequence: TGTGCCAGCAGCTTGGACCTACTTCGGTCCGGGGAGCTGTTTTTT.

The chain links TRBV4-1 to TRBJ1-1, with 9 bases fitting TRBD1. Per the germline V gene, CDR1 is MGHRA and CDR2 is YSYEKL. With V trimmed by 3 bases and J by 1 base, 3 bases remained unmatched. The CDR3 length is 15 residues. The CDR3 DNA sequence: TGCGCCAGCAGCCATACAGGGGGCCGGAACACTGAAGCTTTCTTT. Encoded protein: CASSHTGGRNTEAFF.

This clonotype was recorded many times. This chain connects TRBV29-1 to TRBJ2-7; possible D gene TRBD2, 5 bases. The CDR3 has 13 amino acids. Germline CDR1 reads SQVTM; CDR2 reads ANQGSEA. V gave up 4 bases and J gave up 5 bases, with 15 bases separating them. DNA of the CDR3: TGCAGCGTTGCGGGGTCCGTCTTTAACGAGCAGTACTTC. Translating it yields CSVAGSVFNEQYF.

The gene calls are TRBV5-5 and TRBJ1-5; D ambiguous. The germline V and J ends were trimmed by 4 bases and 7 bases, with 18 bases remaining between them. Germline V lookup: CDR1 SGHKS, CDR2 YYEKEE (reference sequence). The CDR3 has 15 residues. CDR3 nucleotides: TGTGCCAGCAGCCGCGAATTGGCTCTAGGGCAGCCCCAGCATTTT. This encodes CASSRELALGQPQHF.

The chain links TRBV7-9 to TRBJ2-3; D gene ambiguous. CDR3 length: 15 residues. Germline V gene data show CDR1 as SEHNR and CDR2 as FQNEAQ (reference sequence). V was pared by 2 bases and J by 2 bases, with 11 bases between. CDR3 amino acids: CASSLKGRYTDTQYF. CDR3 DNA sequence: TGTGCCAGCAGCTTAAAGGGCCGCTACACAGATACGCAGTATTTT.

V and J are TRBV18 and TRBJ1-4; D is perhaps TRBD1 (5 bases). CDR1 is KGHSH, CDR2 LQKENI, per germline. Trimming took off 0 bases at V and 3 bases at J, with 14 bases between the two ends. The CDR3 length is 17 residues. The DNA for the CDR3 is TGTGCCAGCTCACCACCGTCATCGGGGCCCTCTAATGAAAAACTGTTTTTT. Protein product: CASSPPSSGPSNEKLFF.

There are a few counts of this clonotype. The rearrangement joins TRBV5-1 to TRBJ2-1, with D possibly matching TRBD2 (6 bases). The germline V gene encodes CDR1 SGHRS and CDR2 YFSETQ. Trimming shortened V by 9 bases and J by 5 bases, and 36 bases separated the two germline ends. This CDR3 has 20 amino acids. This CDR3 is CATRGPGSPARTLWDNEQFF. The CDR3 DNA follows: TGCGCCACCCGGGGCCCCGGGAGTCCCGCAAGGACCTTATGGGACAATGAGCAGTTCTTC.

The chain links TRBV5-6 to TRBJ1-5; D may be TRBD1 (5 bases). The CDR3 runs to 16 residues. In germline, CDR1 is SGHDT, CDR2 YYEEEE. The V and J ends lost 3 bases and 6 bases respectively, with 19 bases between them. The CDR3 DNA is TGTGCCAGCAGCTCGCGGCGGGGCTCTTGGTCTCAGCCCCAGCATTTT. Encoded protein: CASSSRRGSWSQPQHF.

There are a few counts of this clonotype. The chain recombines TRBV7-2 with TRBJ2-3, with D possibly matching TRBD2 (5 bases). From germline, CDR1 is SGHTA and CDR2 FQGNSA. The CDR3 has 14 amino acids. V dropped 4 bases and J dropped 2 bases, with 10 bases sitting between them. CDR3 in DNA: TGTGCCAGCAGCTGGAGGCGGATCACAGATACGCAGTATTTT. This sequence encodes CASSWRRITDTQYF.

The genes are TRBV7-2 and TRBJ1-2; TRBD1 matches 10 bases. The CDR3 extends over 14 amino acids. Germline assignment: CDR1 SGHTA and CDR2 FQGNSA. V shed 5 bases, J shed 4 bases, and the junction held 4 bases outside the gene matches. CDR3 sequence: CASSLGQGVYGYTF. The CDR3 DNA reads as TGTGCCAGCAGCCTTGGACAGGGGGTCTATGGCTACACCTTC.

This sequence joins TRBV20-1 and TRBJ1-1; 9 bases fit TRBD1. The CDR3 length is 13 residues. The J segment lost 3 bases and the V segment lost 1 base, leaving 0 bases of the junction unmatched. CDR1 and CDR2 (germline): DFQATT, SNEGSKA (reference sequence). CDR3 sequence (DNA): TGCAGTGCTAGAGGGACAGGGGACACTGAAGCTTTCTTT. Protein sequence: CSARGTGDTEAFF.

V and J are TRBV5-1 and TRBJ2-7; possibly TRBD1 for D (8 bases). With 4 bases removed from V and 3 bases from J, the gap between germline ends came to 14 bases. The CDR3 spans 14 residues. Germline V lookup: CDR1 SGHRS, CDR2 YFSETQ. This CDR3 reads CASSLNRGGYEQYF. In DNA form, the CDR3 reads TGCGCCAGCAGCCTAAACAGGGGGGGCTACGAGCAGTACTTC. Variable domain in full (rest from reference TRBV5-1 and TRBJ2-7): KAGVTQTPRYLIKTRGQQVTLSCSPISGHRSVSWYQQTPGQGLQFLFEYFSETQRNKGNFPGRFSGRQFSNSRSEMNVSTLELGDSALYLCASSLNRGGYEQYFGPGTRLTVT.

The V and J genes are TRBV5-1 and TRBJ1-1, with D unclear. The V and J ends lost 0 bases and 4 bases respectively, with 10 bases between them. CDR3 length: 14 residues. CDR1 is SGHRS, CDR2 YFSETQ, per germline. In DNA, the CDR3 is TGCGCCAGCAGCTTGGGTGAAGGGAGCACTGAAGCTTTCTTT. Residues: CASSLGEGSTEAFF.

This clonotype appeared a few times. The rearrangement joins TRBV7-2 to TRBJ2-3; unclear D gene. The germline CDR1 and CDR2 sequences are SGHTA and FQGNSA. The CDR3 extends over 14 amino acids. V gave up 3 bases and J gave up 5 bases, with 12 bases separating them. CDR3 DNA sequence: TGTGCCAGCAGCTTGTCCAGCGCAAGAGATACGCAGTATTTT. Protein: CASSLSSARDTQYF.

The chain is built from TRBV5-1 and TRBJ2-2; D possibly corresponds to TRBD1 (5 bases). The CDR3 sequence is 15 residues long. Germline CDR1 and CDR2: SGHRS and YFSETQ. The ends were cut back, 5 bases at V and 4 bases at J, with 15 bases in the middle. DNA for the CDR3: TGCGCCAGCAGTCAAGCAGGGATAGGCACCGGGGAGCTGTTTTTT. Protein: CASSQAGIGTGELFF.

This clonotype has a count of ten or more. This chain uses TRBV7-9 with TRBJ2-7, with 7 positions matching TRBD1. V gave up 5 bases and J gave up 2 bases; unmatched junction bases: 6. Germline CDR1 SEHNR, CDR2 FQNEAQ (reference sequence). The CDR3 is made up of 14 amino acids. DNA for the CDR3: TGTGCCAGCAGCCTCACAGGGGTGCCCTACGAGCAGTACTTC. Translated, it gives CASSLTGVPYEQYF.

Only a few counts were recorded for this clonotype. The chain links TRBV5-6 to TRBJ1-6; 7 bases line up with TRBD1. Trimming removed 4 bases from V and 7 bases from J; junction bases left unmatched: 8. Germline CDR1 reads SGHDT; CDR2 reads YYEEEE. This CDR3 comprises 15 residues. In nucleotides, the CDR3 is TGTGCCAGCAGCCCGACCGGACAGGAGAATTCACCCCTCCACTTT. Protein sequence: CASSPTGQENSPLHF.

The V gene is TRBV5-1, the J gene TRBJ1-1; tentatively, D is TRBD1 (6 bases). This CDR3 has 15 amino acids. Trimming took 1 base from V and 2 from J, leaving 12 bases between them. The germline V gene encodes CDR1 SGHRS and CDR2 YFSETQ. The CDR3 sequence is CASSLLSGVNTEAFF. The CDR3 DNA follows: TGCGCCAGCAGCTTGTTGTCAGGGGTTAACACTGAAGCTTTCTTT. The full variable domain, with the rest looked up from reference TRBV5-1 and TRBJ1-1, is KAGVTQTPRYLIKTRGQQVTLSCSPISGHRSVSWYQQTPGQGLQFLFEYFSETQRNKGNFPGRFSGRQFSNSRSEMNVSTLELGDSALYLCASSLLSGVNTEAFFGQGTRLTVV.

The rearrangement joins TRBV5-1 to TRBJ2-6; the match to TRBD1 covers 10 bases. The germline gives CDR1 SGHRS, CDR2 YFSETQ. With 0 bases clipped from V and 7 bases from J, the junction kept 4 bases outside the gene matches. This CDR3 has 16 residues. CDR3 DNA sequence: TGCGCCAGCAGCTTGGAGGGACAGGGGTATGCCAACGTCCTGACTTTC. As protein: CASSLEGQGYANVLTF.

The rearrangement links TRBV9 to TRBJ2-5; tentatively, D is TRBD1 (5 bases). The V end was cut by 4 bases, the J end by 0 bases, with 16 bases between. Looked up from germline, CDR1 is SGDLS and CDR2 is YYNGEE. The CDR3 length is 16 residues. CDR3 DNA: TGTGCCAGCAGCCGAAACCTCCAGGGCTACCAAGAGACCCAGTACTTC. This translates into CASSRNLQGYQETQYF. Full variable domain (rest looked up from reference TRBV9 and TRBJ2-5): DSGVTQTPKHLITATGQRVTLRCSPRSGDLSVYWYQQSLDQGLQFLIQYYNGEERAKGNILERFSAQQFPDLHSELNLSSLELGDSALYFCASSRNLQGYQETQYFGPGTRLLVL.

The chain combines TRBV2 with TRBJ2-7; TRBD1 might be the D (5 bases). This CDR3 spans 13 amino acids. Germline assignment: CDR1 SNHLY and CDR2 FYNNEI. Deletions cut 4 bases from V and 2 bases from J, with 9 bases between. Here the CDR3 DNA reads TGTGCCAGCAGTGTGGGGCAGGCCTACGAGCAGTACGTC. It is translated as CASSVGQAYEQYV.

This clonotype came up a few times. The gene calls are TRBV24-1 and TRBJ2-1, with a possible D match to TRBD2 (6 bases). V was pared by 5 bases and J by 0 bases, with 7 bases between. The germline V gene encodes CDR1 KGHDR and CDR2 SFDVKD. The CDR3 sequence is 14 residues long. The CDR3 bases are TGTGCCACCAGTGGGAGGGGCTCCTACAATGAGCAGTTCTTC. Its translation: CATSGRGSYNEQFF.

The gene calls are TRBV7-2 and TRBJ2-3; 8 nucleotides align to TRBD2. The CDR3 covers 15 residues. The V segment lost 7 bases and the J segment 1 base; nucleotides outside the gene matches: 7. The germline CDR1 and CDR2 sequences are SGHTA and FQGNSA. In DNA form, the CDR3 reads TGTGCCAGCACCGTGCGGGGGGCGGGCACAGATACGCAGTATTTT. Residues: CASTVRGAGTDTQYF.

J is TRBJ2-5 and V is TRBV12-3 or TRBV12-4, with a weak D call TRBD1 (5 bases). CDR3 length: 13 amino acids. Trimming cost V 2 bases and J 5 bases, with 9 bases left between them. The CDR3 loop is CASSLQGLETQYF. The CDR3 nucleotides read TGTGCCAGCAGTTTACAGGGTTTGGAGACCCAGTACTTC.

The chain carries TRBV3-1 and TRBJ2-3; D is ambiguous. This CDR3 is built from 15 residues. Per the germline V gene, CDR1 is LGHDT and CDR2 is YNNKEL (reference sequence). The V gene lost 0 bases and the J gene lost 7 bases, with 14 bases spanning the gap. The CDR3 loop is CASSQDFSVANTQYF. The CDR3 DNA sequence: TGTGCCAGCAGCCAAGATTTCAGCGTGGCAAATACGCAGTATTTT.

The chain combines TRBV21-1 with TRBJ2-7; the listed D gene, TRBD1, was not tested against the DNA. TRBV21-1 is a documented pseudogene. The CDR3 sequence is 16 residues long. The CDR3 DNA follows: TGTGCCAGCAGCAAAGGGGTTGGGGACACCACCTACGAGCAGTACGTC. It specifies CASSKGVGDTTYEQYV.

The CDR3 DNA reads TGCAGTGCTAGGGGACAGGAAAACTCTGGGGCCAACGTCCTGACTTTC. Translating gives CSARGQENSGANVLTF. The rearrangement links TRBV20-1 to TRBJ2-6; 8 nucleotides align to TRBD1. CDR1 DFQATT and CDR2 SNEGSKA come from the germline V gene (reference sequence). After removal of 3 bases from V and 0 bases from J, the junction contained 4 bases not matched to a gene. The CDR3 covers 16 residues.